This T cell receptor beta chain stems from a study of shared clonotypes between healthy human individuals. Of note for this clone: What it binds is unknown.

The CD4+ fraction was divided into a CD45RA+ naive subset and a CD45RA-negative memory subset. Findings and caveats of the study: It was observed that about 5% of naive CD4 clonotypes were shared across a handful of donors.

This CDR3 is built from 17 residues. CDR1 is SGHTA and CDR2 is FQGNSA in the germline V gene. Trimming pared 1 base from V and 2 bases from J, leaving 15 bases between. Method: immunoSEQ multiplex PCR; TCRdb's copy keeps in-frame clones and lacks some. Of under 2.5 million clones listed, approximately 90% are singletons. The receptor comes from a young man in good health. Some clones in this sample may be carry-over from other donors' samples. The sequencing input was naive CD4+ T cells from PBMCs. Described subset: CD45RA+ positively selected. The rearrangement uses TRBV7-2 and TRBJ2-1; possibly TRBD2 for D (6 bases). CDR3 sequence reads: CASSLDHTEGPYNEQFF. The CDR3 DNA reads TGTGCCAGCAGCTTAGATCATACGGAGGGCCCCTACAATGAGCAGTTCTTC.